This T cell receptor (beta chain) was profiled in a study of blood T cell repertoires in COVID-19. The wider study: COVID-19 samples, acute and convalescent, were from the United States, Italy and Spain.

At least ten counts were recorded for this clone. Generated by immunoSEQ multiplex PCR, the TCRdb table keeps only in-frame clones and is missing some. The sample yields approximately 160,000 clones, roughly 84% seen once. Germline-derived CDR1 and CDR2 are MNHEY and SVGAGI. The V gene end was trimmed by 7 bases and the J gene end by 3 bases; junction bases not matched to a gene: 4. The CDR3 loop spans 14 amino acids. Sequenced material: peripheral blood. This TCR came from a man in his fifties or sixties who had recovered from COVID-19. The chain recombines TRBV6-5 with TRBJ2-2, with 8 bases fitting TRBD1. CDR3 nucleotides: TGTGCCAGCAACAGGGGGGTAGACACCGGGGAGCTGTTTTTT. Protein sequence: CASNRGVDTGELFF.